One and the same sample provided the 14 T cell receptor beta chains below, sequenced in a study of neurological immune-mediated disorders. TCRdb reanalysed the 5' RACE reads using MiXCR and keeps one entry per CDR3 protein. This sample yields tens of thousands of distinct CDR3 sequences, of which about 6.3% are seen a single time; about 0.57% belongs to the top ten. Sequencing input: CD4+ T cells from blood. The receptors were sampled from a woman aged 40 to 50 in good health.

This clonotype was detected ten times or more. V and J are TRBV7-8 and TRBJ2-1, with TRBD2 matching 7 bases. With V trimmed by 2 bases and J by 3 bases, 4 bases remained unmatched. Germline V gives CDR1 SGHVS, CDR2 FQNEAQ. The CDR3 contains 15 residues. The CDR3 DNA follows: TGTGCCAGCAGCTTATACGGCGGGGGCTACAATGAGCAGTTCTTC. Encoded protein: CASSLYGGGYNEQFF. The whole variable domain, filled in from reference TRBV7-8 and TRBJ2-1, reads GAGVSQSPRYKVAKRGQDVALRCDPISGHVSLFWYQQALGQGPEFLTYFQNEAQLDKSGLPSDRFFAERPEGSVSTLKIQRTQQEDSAVYLCASSLYGGGYNEQFFGPGTRLTVL.

This clonotype was seen many times. The CDR3 DNA follows: TGTGCCAGCAGCCCAGGTTCGGGGAGTCTAGGTGAGCAGTACTTC. Translating gives CASSPGSGSLGEQYF. The chain links TRBV7-2 to TRBJ2-7, with TRBD2 as a possible D gene (5 bases). The CDR3 is 15 residues long. V lost 5 bases, J lost 7 bases, and 21 bases lay in between. The germline CDR1 and CDR2 sequences are SGHTA and FQGNSA.

The sample holds many counts of this clonotype. The genes are TRBV27 and TRBJ2-1; 11 nucleotides line up with TRBD2. This CDR3 comprises 14 residues. V trimming: 6 bases; J trimming: 3 bases; junction bases outside the gene matches: 1. The germline V gene encodes CDR1 MNHEY and CDR2 SMNVEV (reference sequence). CDR3 loop: CASRGLADYNEQFF. The DNA for the CDR3 is TGTGCCAGCAGGGGACTAGCGGACTACAATGAGCAGTTCTTC.

Ten or more counts support this clonotype. The chain carries TRBV9 and TRBJ2-1; 10 bases align to TRBD1. The CDR3 is made up of 14 amino acids. With V trimmed by 2 bases and J by 8 bases, 4 bases remained unmatched. Germline V CDR1 and CDR2: SGDLS, YYNGEE. The CDR3 is CASSVTGGSDEQFF. The CDR3 bases are TGTGCCAGCAGCGTGACAGGGGGCAGCGATGAGCAGTTCTTC.

This clonotype has ten or more counts. The V and J genes are TRBV6-1 and TRBJ2-3, with 8 bases matching TRBD2. This CDR3 has 16 amino acids. Trimming at V came to 5 bases and at J to 2 bases, leaving 9 bases not matched to a gene. CDR1 and CDR2 (germline): MNHNS, SASEGT. CDR3 protein: CASSTGGAGATDTQYF. The DNA of the CDR3 is TGTGCCAGCAGTACCGGGGGAGCGGGGGCCACAGATACGCAGTATTTT.

This chain joins TRBV20-1 and TRBJ2-7; 10 bases are shared with TRBD2. Germline CDR1 reads DFQATT; CDR2 reads SNEGSKA (reference sequence). CDR3 length: 14 residues. Trimming cost V 6 bases and J 4 bases; bases outside gene matches: 9. Here the CDR3 DNA reads TGCAGTGCGCCAGCTAGCGGGAGTTTATACGAGCAGTACTTC. Protein product: CSAPASGSLYEQYF.

Many counts were recorded for this clonotype. CDR3 DNA sequence: TGTGCCAGCAGCTTCTCCCCGACAGGACGGGAAAAACTGTTTTTT. This sequence encodes CASSFSPTGREKLFF. J is TRBJ1-4 and V is TRBV5-6; a possible D gene is TRBD1 (6 bases). The CDR3 is 15 amino acids. Trimming took 2 bases from V and 8 from J, leaving 16 bases between them. The germline CDR1 and CDR2 sequences are SGHDT and YYEEEE.

The J gene is TRBJ2-5, the V gene TRBV7-3, with D possibly being TRBD1 or TRBD2 (5 bases each). V was clipped by 3 bases and J by 4 bases, with 12 bases between them. CDR1 and CDR2 (germline): SGHTA, FQGTGA. The CDR3 extends over 14 amino acids. The CDR3 coding sequence is TGTGCCAGCAGCTTCACGGGGCAGGGAGAGACCCAGTACTTC. Its protein product is CASSFTGQGETQYF.

This clonotype was seen many times. The chain carries TRBV5-1 and TRBJ2-7; D possibly corresponds to TRBD1 (6 bases). CDR3 length: 14 residues. The germline V and J ends were trimmed by 4 bases and 1 base, with 12 bases remaining between them. Germline V gives CDR1 SGHRS, CDR2 YFSETQ. This CDR3 is CASSPRTDSYEQYF. The CDR3, as DNA: TGCGCCAGCAGCCCGAGGACAGATTCCTACGAGCAGTACTTC.

Concerning this clonotype itself: Its ends do not fully match the called genes, so a read error is possible. This chain connects TRBV27 to TRBJ2-1; TRBD1 aligns across 7 bases. The CDR3 contains 15 residues. Looked up from germline, CDR1 is MNHEY and CDR2 is SMNVEV (reference sequence). Written as DNA, the CDR3 is TGTGCCAGCAGTTTAGAAGGGGGCGGCTTCACCGAGCAGTCCTTC. Encoded protein: CASSLEGGGFTEQSF.

This clonotype was recorded at least ten times. The chain joins TRBV5-1 to TRBJ2-1; D remains ambiguous. CDR3 length equals 12 residues. V was trimmed by 0 bases and J by 15 bases, leaving 13 bases between them. The V gene's germline CDR1 is SGHRS and CDR2 YFSETQ. The CDR3 spells CASSLDPLGWFF. The CDR3, as DNA: TGCGCCAGCAGCTTGGACCCCCTGGGGTGGTTCTTC.

This clonotype was counted at least ten times. The chain links TRBV6-2 or TRBV6-3 to TRBJ2-3; D uncertain. With 4 bases removed from V and 3 bases from J, the gap between germline ends came to 8 bases. This CDR3 has 13 amino acids. Germline CDR1 reads MNHEY; CDR2 reads SVGEGT. Written as DNA, the CDR3 is TGTGCCAGCAGTTCCCCCTCTACAGATACGCAGTATTTT. Its translation is CASSSPSTDTQYF.

The chain uses TRBV6-2 or TRBV6-3 and TRBJ1-5, with TRBD1 matching 9 bases. V shed 4 bases and J 6 bases; nucleotides not matched to a gene: 4. Germline assignment: CDR1 MNHEY and CDR2 SVGEGT. The CDR3 is made up of 14 amino acids. CDR3 residues: CASSLQGAFQPQHF. The CDR3 coding sequence is TGTGCCAGCAGTTTACAGGGGGCGTTTCAGCCCCAGCATTTT.

This clonotype was recorded at least ten times. The chain employs TRBV4-3 and TRBJ2-1; D is uncertain. CDR3 length: 16 amino acids. Germline-derived CDR1 and CDR2 are LGHNA and YSLEER. Trimming pared 0 bases from V and 0 bases from J, leaving 9 bases between. The CDR3 here is CASSQDVPPSYNEQFF. DNA for the CDR3: TGCGCCAGCAGCCAAGATGTTCCACCCTCCTACAATGAGCAGTTCTTC.